Each of the 28 T cell receptor beta chains below was sequenced from the same sample in a study of T cells in Graves' hyperthyroidism and ophthalmopathy. The TCR beta CDR3 regions underwent amplification using RNA transcripts as the source. A first-round RT-PCR of the TCR CDR3 used the HTBI primer set. TCRdb reprocessed the multiplex PCR reads with MiXCR, giving one entry per CDR3 protein. Of fewer than 650,000 distinct CDR3 sequences in the sample, around 43% are singletons; the top ten hold about two fifths. Source material: peripheral blood or thyroid tissue (not recorded which). The source is an adult woman with Graves' disease, either hyperthyroidism or ophthalmopathy (not recorded which).

This clonotype was observed many times. This chain links TRBV5-1 with TRBJ1-1; 10 positions agree with TRBD1. The trim removed 0 bases at V and 3 bases at J, leaving 2 bases unmatched. CDR3 length equals 15 residues. The germline V gene has CDR1 SGHRS and CDR2 YFSETQ. The CDR3 sequence is CASSLGQGAYTEAFF. The CDR3 bases are TGCGCCAGCAGCTTGGGACAGGGGGCGTACACTGAAGCTTTCTTT.

The V gene is TRBV7-2, the J gene TRBJ2-6, with TRBD1 as a possible D gene (5 bases). Germline V gene lookup returns CDR1 SGHTA and CDR2 FQGNSA. This CDR3 has 15 amino acids. Trimming shortened V by 5 bases and J by 4 bases, and 12 bases separated the two germline ends. This chain's CDR3 is CASSPNYRGANVLTF. The CDR3 DNA sequence: TGTGCCAGCAGCCCAAATTACAGGGGGGCCAACGTCCTGACTTTC. The complete variable domain, with remaining parts taken from reference TRBV7-2 and TRBJ2-6, reads GAGVSQSPSNKVTEKGKDVELRCDPISGHTALYWYRQSLGQGLEFLIYFQGNSAPDKSGLPSDRFSAERTGGSVSTLTIQRTQQEDSAVYLCASSPNYRGANVLTFGAGSRLTVL.

The CDR3 nucleotides read TGTGCCATCAGGGGGCAGGGCTACGGAAACACCATATATTTT. Translated, it gives CAIRGQGYGNTIYF. The chain couples TRBV10-3 to TRBJ1-3; possibly TRBD1 for D (5 bases). The CDR3 spans 14 residues. Germline CDR1 reads ENHRY; CDR2 reads SYGVKD. The V gene lost 6 bases and the J gene lost 4 bases, with 13 bases spanning the gap.

This clonotype turned up a few times. The chain recombines TRBV7-2 with TRBJ1-5; the D is unclear. Germline lookup yields CDR1 SGHTA and CDR2 FQGNSA. Trimming cost V 6 bases and J 5 bases, with 17 bases left between them. The CDR3 is made up of 15 amino acids. DNA of the CDR3: TGTGCCAGCAGGGATATGGACGGCTCCTATCAGCCCCAGCATTTT. It translates to CASRDMDGSYQPQHF.

The rearrangement links TRBV10-3 to TRBJ2-5; 9 positions match TRBD1. Judging by the DNA end, TRBJ2-7 fits better; the J call may be wrong. Germline loops: CDR1 ENHRY, CDR2 SYGVKD. The CDR3 runs 16 residues. The CDR3 sequence is CAISESFLQGADEQYF. CDR3 nucleotide sequence: TGTGCCATCAGTGAGTCGTTTCTACAGGGGGCTGACGAGCAGTACTTC.

This clonotype was seen many times. The J gene is TRBJ2-5, the V gene TRBV19; D might be TRBD1 (5 bases). V was trimmed by 5 bases and J by 1 base, leaving 14 bases between them. CDR1 is LNHDA, CDR2 SQIVND, per germline (reference sequence). CDR3 length: 15 amino acids. CDR3 nucleotides: TGTGCCAGTAGTCTGGCAGGGTTGTTCCAAGAGACCCAGTACTTC. This codes for CASSLAGLFQETQYF.

This clonotype has only a few counts. The V and J genes are TRBV28 and TRBJ1-4; weak D call: TRBD1 (6 bases). The CDR3 covers 14 residues. Trimming stripped 5 bases from V and 2 bases from J, with 9 bases between. Germline V gene data show CDR1 as MDHEN and CDR2 as SYDVKM. The CDR3 loop is CASSPGQTNEKLFF. CDR3 coding DNA: TGTGCCAGCAGTCCCGGACAGACTAATGAAAAACTGTTTTTT.

J is TRBJ1-5 and V is TRBV7-9; D is undetermined. V shed 5 bases and J shed 11 bases, with 22 bases lying between them. The V gene's germline CDR1 is SEHNR and CDR2 FQNEAQ (reference sequence). The length of the CDR3 is 15 residues. The CDR3 sequence: CASSLGLAGAETQHF. The CDR3 region has the DNA TGTGCCAGCAGCCTAGGACTAGCGGGAGCAGAGACCCAGCATTTT.

The J gene is TRBJ1-5, the V gene TRBV6-5, with a weak D call TRBD1 (5 bases). V was clipped by 11 bases and J by 3 bases, with 14 bases between them. CDR3 length equals 13 residues. From germline, CDR1 is MNHEY and CDR2 SVGAGI. This chain's CDR3 is CAASTGTNQPQHF. CDR3 coding DNA: TGTGCCGCATCTACTGGGACCAATCAGCCCCAGCATTTT.

This clonotype was counted ten times or more. V usage is TRBV7-2 and J usage is TRBJ2-2; 7 bases map to TRBD1. From germline, CDR1 is SGHTA and CDR2 FQGNSA. The CDR3 runs 16 residues. V lost 5 bases and J lost 5; bases outside the gene matches: 11. Here the CDR3 reads CASSAKGTAGTGELFF. For the CDR3, the DNA is TGTGCCAGCAGCGCTAAGGGGACAGCAGGAACCGGGGAGCTGTTTTTT.

This clonotype was picked up many times. The chain uses TRBV9 and TRBJ2-5; D unclear. The germline V gene has CDR1 SGDLS and CDR2 YYNGEE. V shed 0 bases and J shed 2 bases, with 8 bases lying between them. This CDR3 comprises 14 residues. CDR3 protein: CASSVGGGQETQYF. The CDR3 DNA sequence: TGTGCCAGCAGCGTAGGAGGCGGACAAGAGACCCAGTACTTC. The whole variable domain, filled in from reference TRBV9 and TRBJ2-5, reads DSGVTQTPKHLITATGQRVTLRCSPRSGDLSVYWYQQSLDQGLQFLIQYYNGEERAKGNILERFSAQQFPDLHSELNLSSLELGDSALYFCASSVGGGQETQYFGPGTRLLVL.

This sequence joins TRBV10-3 and TRBJ1-2; 7 positions match TRBD1. Per the germline V gene, CDR1 is ENHRY and CDR2 is SYGVKD. The V gene end was trimmed by 0 bases and the J gene end by 8 bases; junction bases not matched to a gene: 6. CDR3 length: 14 amino acids. The CDR3 here is CAISESRGQSGYTF. The CDR3 nucleotides read TGTGCCATCAGTGAGTCGAGGGGGCAAAGCGGCTACACCTTC.

This chain uses TRBV12-3 or TRBV12-4 with TRBJ1-2; possibly TRBD1 for D (6 bases). Trimming took 6 bases from V and 6 from J, leaving 20 bases between them. The CDR3 has 15 amino acids. The CDR3 DNA sequence: TGTGCCAGCAGCCTCCAGCCACAGGGTTTTAATGGCTACACCTTC. It encodes CASSLQPQGFNGYTF.

This clonotype was observed a few times. Since no conserved phenylalanine or tryptophan closes the CDR3, a read error is the likely cause. The V call is TRBV7-9, the J call TRBJ1-1; D may be TRBD1 (5 bases). CDR1 and CDR2 from the germline V gene are SEHNR and FQNEAQ (reference sequence). The ends were cut back, 5 bases at V and 4 bases at J, with 20 bases in the middle. The CDR3 totals 16 residues. The CDR3 region has the DNA TGTGCCAGCAGCCAAGAGTCTGGACACATGGCCACTGAAGCTTTCCTT. This sequence encodes CASSQESGHMATEAFL.

The CDR3 here is CATSDAGRFAELFF. As DNA, the CDR3 is TGTGCCACCAGTGATGCGGGGAGGTTTGCGGAGCTGTTTTTT. The rearrangement joins TRBV24-1 to TRBJ2-2; D possibly corresponds to TRBD2 (6 bases). The V and J ends lost 3 bases and 10 bases respectively, with 14 bases between them. The CDR3 extends over 14 amino acids. Germline assignment: CDR1 KGHDR and CDR2 SFDVKD.

This clonotype was counted between two and nine times. V is TRBV7-2 and J is TRBJ2-5, with 12 bases that match TRBD2. The CDR3 is made up of 16 amino acids. V was pared by 3 bases and J by 2 bases, with 4 bases of the junction left unmatched. From germline, CDR1 is SGHTA and CDR2 FQGNSA. The CDR3 reads CASSFRLAGVQETQYF. For the CDR3, the DNA is TGTGCCAGCAGCTTCCGACTAGCGGGAGTACAAGAGACCCAGTACTTC.

The chain combines TRBV28 with TRBJ1-4; the D gene is possibly TRBD1 (5 bases). CDR1 and CDR2 (germline): MDHEN, SYDVKM. With 6 bases removed from V and 13 bases from J, the gap between germline ends came to 15 bases. The CDR3 extends over 12 amino acids. CDR3 loop: CASSDSLKGLFF. CDR3 nucleotide sequence: TGTGCCAGCAGCGACAGTCTGAAAGGACTGTTTTTT.

This clonotype has only one observation. The J gene is TRBJ1-2, the V gene TRBV19, with a possible D match to TRBD1 (6 bases). The CDR3 contains 15 residues. The germline gives CDR1 LNHDA, CDR2 SQIVND (reference sequence). Trimming shortened V by 3 bases and J by 4 bases, and 15 bases separated the two germline ends. As DNA, the CDR3 is TGTGCCAGTAGTATCGGGGGCGGCGAAGCCTATGGCTACACCTTC. This encodes CASSIGGGEAYGYTF.

This rearrangement joins TRBV24-1 to TRBJ2-5, with D tentatively TRBD1 (5 bases). Deletions cut 4 bases from V and 4 bases from J, with 12 bases between. This CDR3 region has 14 residues. The V gene's germline CDR1 is KGHDR and CDR2 SFDVKD. The CDR3 sequence: CATSDSERGETQYF. Written as DNA, the CDR3 is TGTGCCACCAGTGACTCCGAAAGGGGAGAGACCCAGTACTTC.

This clonotype was counted ten times or more. This chain connects TRBV6-5 to TRBJ2-5; perhaps TRBD2 as D (5 bases). This CDR3 contains 13 residues. Germline-derived CDR1 and CDR2 are MNHEY and SVGAGI. V lost 2 bases to trimming and J lost 5 bases, with 9 bases between them. The DNA of the CDR3 is TGTGCCAGCAGTTACCGAGGGTTGGAGACCCAGTACTTC. This gives the protein CASSYRGLETQYF.

The chain couples TRBV6-1 to TRBJ2-3; tentatively, D is TRBD1 (6 bases). The CDR3 has 14 amino acids. With 8 bases removed from V and 2 bases from J, the gap between germline ends came to 14 bases. Germline CDR1 is MNHNS and CDR2 is SASEGT. The CDR3 spells CASLQGTLTDTQYF. The CDR3 DNA reads as TGTGCCAGCTTACAGGGTACCCTCACAGATACGCAGTATTTT.

This clonotype was counted ten times or more. The chain links TRBV5-4 to TRBJ1-2; D is possibly TRBD1 (5 bases). Trimming shortened V by 4 bases and J by 8 bases, and 21 bases separated the two germline ends. The CDR3 has 15 residues. Germline-derived CDR1 and CDR2 are SGHNT and YYREEE (reference sequence). The CDR3: CASSNDIGTVEGYTF. Written as DNA, the CDR3 is TGTGCCAGCAGCAACGACATCGGGACTGTTGAGGGCTACACCTTC.

The chain uses TRBV19 and TRBJ1-6, with D perhaps matching TRBD1 (5 bases). Trimming removed 10 bases from V and 7 bases from J, with 17 bases in between. Germline loops: CDR1 LNHDA, CDR2 SQIVND (reference sequence). This CDR3 has 14 amino acids. The CDR3: CATRTGTVNSPLHF. The CDR3 DNA reads TGTGCCACCCGAACCGGGACGGTAAATTCACCCCTCCACTTT.

The rearrangement links TRBV5-1 to TRBJ1-6, with D maybe TRBD1 (5 bases). The CDR3 is 18 residues long. Trimming pared 4 bases from V and 7 bases from J, leaving 24 bases between. Germline V lookup: CDR1 SGHRS, CDR2 YFSETQ. In nucleotides, the CDR3 is TGCGCCAGCAGCCCCGGGAGGTCAGGGCGAGGACGAAATTCACCCCTCCACTTT. Its translation is CASSPGRSGRGRNSPLHF.

In this sample, this clonotype turned up many times. This chain connects TRBV14 to TRBJ1-4; no clear D gene. The CDR3 runs to 11 residues. Germline V gives CDR1 SGHDN, CDR2 FVKESK. Trimming took off 5 bases at V and 5 bases at J, with 3 bases between the two ends. The CDR3: CASSLNEKLFF. The CDR3, as DNA: TGTGCCAGCAGCTTAAATGAAAAACTGTTTTTT. The entire variable domain, with the rest obtained from reference TRBV14 and TRBJ1-4, is as follows: EAGVTQFPSHSVIEKGQTVTLRCDPISGHDNLYWYRRVMGKEIKFLLHFVKESKQDESGMPNNRFLAERTGGTYSTLKVQPAELEDSGVYFCASSLNEKLFFGSGTQLSVL.

This clonotype was observed many times. V and J are TRBV7-2 and TRBJ2-6; D is unresolved. V was trimmed by 7 bases and J by 0 bases, leaving 7 bases between them. Per the germline V gene, CDR1 is SGHTA and CDR2 is FQGNSA. The CDR3 runs 14 residues. The CDR3 spells CASTPDSGANVLTF. DNA of the CDR3: TGTGCCAGCACACCCGACTCTGGGGCCAACGTCCTGACTTTC.

The rearrangement uses TRBV7-9 and TRBJ2-2, with 7 bases aligning to TRBD1. From germline, CDR1 is SEHNR and CDR2 FQNEAQ (reference sequence). Losses at the gene ends were 5 bases for V and 7 bases for J; bases not matched to a gene: 7. The CDR3 covers 14 residues. The DNA for the CDR3 is TGTGCCAGCAGCCCCCACAGGGACAGCGGGGAGCTGTTTTTT. Protein product: CASSPHRDSGELFF.

The rearrangement uses TRBV29-1 and TRBJ1-1; the D is unclear. Looked up from germline, CDR1 is SQVTM and CDR2 is ANQGSEA. The V gene lost 7 bases and the J gene lost 3 bases, with 15 bases spanning the gap. The CDR3 runs to 13 residues. CDR3 coding DNA: TGCAGCGGTTTGGGGATGTGGGACACTGAAGCTTTCTTT. Translated, it gives CSGLGMWDTEAFF. Variable domain in full (rest from reference TRBV29-1 and TRBJ1-1): SAVISQKPSRDICQRGTSLTIQCQVDSQVTMMFWYRQQPGQSLTLIATANQGSEATYESGFVIDKFPISRPNLTFSTLTVSNMSPEDSSIYLCSGLGMWDTEAFFGQGTRLTVV.